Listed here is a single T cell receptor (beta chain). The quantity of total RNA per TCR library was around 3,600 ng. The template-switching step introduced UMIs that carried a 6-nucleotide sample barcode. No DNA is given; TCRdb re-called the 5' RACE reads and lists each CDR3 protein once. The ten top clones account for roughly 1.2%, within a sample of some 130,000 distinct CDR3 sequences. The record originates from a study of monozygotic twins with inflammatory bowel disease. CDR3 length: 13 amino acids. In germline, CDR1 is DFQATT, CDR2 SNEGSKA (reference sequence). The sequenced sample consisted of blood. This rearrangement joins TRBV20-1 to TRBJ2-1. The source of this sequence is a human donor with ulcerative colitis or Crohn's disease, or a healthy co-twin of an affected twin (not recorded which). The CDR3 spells CSAGRDYFDEQFF.